This TCR beta chain was retrieved from a study of T cell responses to AZD1222 COVID-19 vaccine. Findings and limits, study-wide: White British ancestry dominated among donors, who included more females, and clonal diversity was possibly underestimated. An increase in Spike-specific TCR breadth and depth was observed after two AZD1222 doses. As reported, nearly half of all spike-specific TCRs target variant regions that are unmutated. Along spike, vaccine-associated CD4 TCRs were found throughout, with dominance at 160-218 and 743-854.

Concerning this clone: Its specificity is unknown.

The table came from immunoSEQ multiplex PCR; TCRdb's copy has only in-frame clones and leaves some out. The sample includes 100,000 to 150,000 clones, roughly 89% seen only once; the top ten take almost 4.5%. This CDR3 comprises 14 residues. Unmatched junction bases numbered 5, after V lost 3 bases and J lost 4 bases. Germline loops: CDR1 SGHRS, CDR2 YFSETQ. The sequencing here drew on peripheral blood, taken on day 0 of AZD1222 vaccination. The receptor comes from an adult in good health. The chain carries TRBV5-1 and TRBJ1-1, with 8 bases identical to TRBD1. The CDR3 DNA reads as TGCGCCAGCAGCTCGGGACAGGAGTTCACTGAAGCTTTCTTT. It encodes CASSSGQEFTEAFF.